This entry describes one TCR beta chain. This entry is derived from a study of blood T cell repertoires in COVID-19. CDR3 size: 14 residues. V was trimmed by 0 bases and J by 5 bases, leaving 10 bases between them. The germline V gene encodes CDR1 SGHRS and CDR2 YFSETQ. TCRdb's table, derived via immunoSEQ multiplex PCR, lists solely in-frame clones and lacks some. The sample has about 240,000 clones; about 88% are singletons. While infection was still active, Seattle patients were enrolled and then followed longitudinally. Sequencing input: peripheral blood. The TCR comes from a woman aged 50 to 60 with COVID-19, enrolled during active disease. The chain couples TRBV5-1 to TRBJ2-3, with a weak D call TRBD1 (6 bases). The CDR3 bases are TGCGCCAGCAGCTTGGCAGGGGACGAAGATACGCAGTATTTT. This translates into CASSLAGDEDTQYF.